This T cell receptor (beta chain) came from a study of memory CD4+ T cells and cytomegalovirus serostatus. Study information: This sample comes from healthy Belgian adults, eight to ten CMV seropositive, roughly 22 seronegative.

Assay: immunoSEQ multiplex PCR; the TCRdb copy retains only in-frame clones and omits some. The sample records about 52,000 clones, 65% to 80% being singletons. Single viable CD3+CD4+CD8-CD45RO+ cells were sorted as the memory CD4+ T cells. The sequence was obtained from an adult in good health and CMV-seropositive. The sample taken for sequencing was memory CD4+ T cells from blood.

CDR3 loop: CASSVAGTTSYEQYF. DNA for the CDR3: TGTGCCAGTAGTGTGGCAGGGACAACCTCCTACGAGCAGTACTTC. This sequence joins TRBV19 and TRBJ2-7; tentative D call: TRBD1 (6 bases). CDR1 and CDR2 (germline): LNHDA, SQIVND (reference sequence). The CDR3 consists of 15 residues. Trimming stripped 5 bases from V and 0 bases from J, with 14 bases between. Based on the CDR3 plus reference TRBV19 and TRBJ2-7, the full variable domain is DGGITQSPKYLFRKEGQNVTLSCEQNLNHDAMYWYRQDPGQGLRLIYYSQIVNDFQKGDIAEGYSVSREKKESFPLTVTSAQKNPTAFYLCASSVAGTTSYEQYFGPGTRLTVT.